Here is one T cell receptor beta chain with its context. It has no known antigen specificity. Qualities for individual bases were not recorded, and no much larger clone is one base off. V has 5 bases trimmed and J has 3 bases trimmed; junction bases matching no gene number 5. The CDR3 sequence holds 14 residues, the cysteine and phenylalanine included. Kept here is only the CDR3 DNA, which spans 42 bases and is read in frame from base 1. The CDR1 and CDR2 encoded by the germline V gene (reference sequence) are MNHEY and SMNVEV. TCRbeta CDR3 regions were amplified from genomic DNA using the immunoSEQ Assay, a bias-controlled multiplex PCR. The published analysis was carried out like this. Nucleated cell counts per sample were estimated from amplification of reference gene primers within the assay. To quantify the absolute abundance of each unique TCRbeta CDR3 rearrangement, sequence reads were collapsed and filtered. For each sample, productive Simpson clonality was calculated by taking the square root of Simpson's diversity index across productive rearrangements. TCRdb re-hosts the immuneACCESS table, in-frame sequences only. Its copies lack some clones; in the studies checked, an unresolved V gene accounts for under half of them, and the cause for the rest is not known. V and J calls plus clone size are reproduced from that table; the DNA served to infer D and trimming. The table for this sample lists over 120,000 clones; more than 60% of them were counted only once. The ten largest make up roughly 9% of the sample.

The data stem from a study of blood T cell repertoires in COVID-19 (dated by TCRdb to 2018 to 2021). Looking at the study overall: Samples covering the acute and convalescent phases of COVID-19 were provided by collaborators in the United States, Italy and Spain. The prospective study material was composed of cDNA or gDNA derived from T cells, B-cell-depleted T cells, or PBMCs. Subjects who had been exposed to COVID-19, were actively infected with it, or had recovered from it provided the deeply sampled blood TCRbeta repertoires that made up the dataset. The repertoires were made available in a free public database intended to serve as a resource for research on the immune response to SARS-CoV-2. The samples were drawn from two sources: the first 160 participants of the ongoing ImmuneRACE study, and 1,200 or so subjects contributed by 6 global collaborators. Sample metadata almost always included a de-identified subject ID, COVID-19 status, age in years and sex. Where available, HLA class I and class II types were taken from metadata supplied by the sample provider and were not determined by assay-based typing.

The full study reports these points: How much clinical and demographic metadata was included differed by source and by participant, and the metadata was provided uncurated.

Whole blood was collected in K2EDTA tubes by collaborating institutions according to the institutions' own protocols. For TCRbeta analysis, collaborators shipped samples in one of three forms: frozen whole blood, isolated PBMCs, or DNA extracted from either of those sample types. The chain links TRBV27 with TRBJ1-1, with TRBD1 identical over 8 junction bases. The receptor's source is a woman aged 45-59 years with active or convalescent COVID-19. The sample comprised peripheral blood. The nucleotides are TGTGCCAGCAGTCCCCCGACAGGGGACACTGAAGCTTTCTTT. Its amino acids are CASSPPTGDTEAFF.